The 24 T cell receptor beta chains in this list originate from one sample, sequenced in a study of T cells after posttransplantation cyclophosphamide. Measured with immunoSEQ multiplex PCR; TCRdb has only the in-frame clones, and not every one. The top ten hold approximately 0.1% of the sample, which has 25,000 to 40,000 clones, around 90% seen once. The naive gate required viable CD3+CD4+ or CD3+CD8+ cells with CCR7+CD45RA+CD45RO-CD95-CD27+CD28+ phenotype. Sequences were obtained from naive CD4+ T cells sorted from blood. The receptors derive from a man aged 25 to 40 in good health and a related stem cell transplant donor.

This sequence joins TRBV7-9 and TRBJ2-5; D not resolved. The V gene's germline CDR1 is SEHNR and CDR2 FQNEAQ (reference sequence). The length of the CDR3 is 13 residues. The germline V and J ends were trimmed by 1 base and 4 bases, with 7 bases remaining between them. CDR3 region: CASSLGSGETQYF. The CDR3 coding sequence is TGTGCCAGCAGCTTAGGGTCGGGAGAGACCCAGTACTTC.

The rearrangement uses TRBV5-6 and TRBJ2-5, with 8 bases fitting TRBD1. V gave up 3 bases and J gave up 5 bases; unmatched junction bases: 3. This CDR3 spans 13 amino acids. CDR1 is SGHDT, CDR2 YYEEEE, per germline. CDR3 DNA sequence: TGTGCCAGCAGCTACCGGGACAGGGAGACCCAGTACTTC. Protein product: CASSYRDRETQYF.

V usage is TRBV6-5 and J usage is TRBJ2-7; D unclear. Germline V gene data show CDR1 as MNHEY and CDR2 as SVGAGI. The length of the CDR3 is 12 residues. V dropped 4 bases and J dropped 2 bases, with 6 bases sitting between them. In nucleotides, the CDR3 is TGTGCCAGCAGTTCAATAGCCTACGAGCAGTACTTC. As protein: CASSSIAYEQYF.

The chain employs TRBV18 and TRBJ2-7, with 11 bases that match TRBD2. CDR1 and CDR2 from the germline V gene are KGHSH and LQKENI. With V trimmed by 4 bases and J by 7 bases, 6 bases remained unmatched. The CDR3 totals 14 residues. The CDR3 region has the DNA TGTGCCAGCTCACTCGGGACTAGCGGAGGGGAGCAGTACTTC. Its protein product is CASSLGTSGGEQYF.

The chain combines TRBV6-5 with TRBJ2-2, with D possibly TRBD2 on 5 matching bases. Trimming took off 6 bases at V and 6 bases at J, with 14 bases between the two ends. The CDR3 is 14 residues long. In germline, CDR1 is MNHEY, CDR2 SVGAGI. This CDR3 is CASSPGMRAGELFF. The CDR3 region has the DNA TGTGCCAGCAGCCCCGGGATGCGAGCCGGGGAGCTGTTTTTT.

The chain employs TRBV7-3 and TRBJ2-1; 9 bases are shared with TRBD2. The ends lost 1 base at V and 5 bases at J; junction bases unmatched: 6. Looked up from germline, CDR1 is SGHTA and CDR2 is FQGTGA. The CDR3 extends over 16 amino acids. This CDR3 reads CASSLRGGGADNEQFF. The CDR3 DNA is TGTGCCAGCAGCTTAAGGGGCGGGGGGGCCGACAATGAGCAGTTCTTC.

Written as DNA, the CDR3 is TGTGCCAGCAGCTTATTCGCCCTAAGCAGCAATCAGCCCCAGCATTTT. It specifies CASSLFALSSNQPQHF. This chain joins TRBV7-2 and TRBJ1-5; D gene unclear. Germline-derived CDR1 and CDR2 are SGHTA and FQGNSA. Trimming took off 2 bases at V and 1 base at J, with 12 bases between the two ends. This CDR3 is 16 amino acids long.

V gene TRBV7-2 combines with J gene TRBJ1-4; no definite D call. V was trimmed by 1 base and J by 2 bases, leaving 8 bases between them. Germline CDR1 is SGHTA and CDR2 is FQGNSA. This CDR3 is built from 15 residues. The chain's CDR3 is CASSLGGTTNEKLFF. The CDR3 DNA reads TGTGCCAGCAGCTTAGGAGGTACCACTAATGAAAAACTGTTTTTT.

For this clone: The sample carries other DNA sequences with the same CDR3. The chain joins TRBV10-1 to TRBJ1-6; 11 nucleotides agree with TRBD1. Germline V gene sequence: CDR1 WNHNN, CDR2 SYGVQD (reference sequence). V lost 0 bases, J lost 10 bases, and 5 bases stayed unmatched. The CDR3 consists of 16 residues. The CDR3 coding sequence is TGCGCCAGCAGTGAGTCGAGGACAGGGGGCTTATCACCCCTCCACTTT. As protein: CASSESRTGGLSPLHF.

The sample holds one count of this clone. The chain links TRBV7-6 to TRBJ1-1; 7 bases line up with TRBD1. The ends lost 3 bases at V and 7 bases at J; junction bases unmatched: 2. CDR1 and CDR2 (germline): SGHVS, FNYEAQ. The CDR3 extends over 12 amino acids. CDR3 nucleotides: TGTGCCAGCAGCTTGCAGGGGGGTGAAGCTTTCTTT. Protein: CASSLQGGEAFF.

V gene TRBV5-4 combines with J gene TRBJ1-1; no clear D. CDR1 and CDR2 from the germline V gene are SGHNT and YYREEE (reference sequence). Between the trimmed V and J ends, which lost 4 bases and 1 base, there was a span of 8 bases. There are 13 residues in the CDR3. The DNA for the CDR3 is TGTGCCAGCAGCCCGCGAGCGAACACTGAAGCTTTCTTT. It codes for CASSPRANTEAFF.

CDR3 sequence (DNA): TGTGCCAGTCACCCCCGGGGGGCTAATTCACCCCTCCACTTT. The encoded protein is CASHPRGANSPLHF. The rearrangement links TRBV19 to TRBJ1-6, with D possibly matching TRBD1 (6 bases). The CDR3 totals 14 residues. The V end was cut by 8 bases, the J end by 6 bases, with 14 bases between. Germline V lookup: CDR1 LNHDA, CDR2 SQIVND (reference sequence). Filled out from reference TRBV19 and TRBJ1-6, the complete variable domain reads DGGITQSPKYLFRKEGQNVTLSCEQNLNHDAMYWYRQDPGQGLRLIYYSQIVNDFQKGDIAEGYSVSREKKESFPLTVTSAQKNPTAFYLCASHPRGANSPLHFGNGTRLTVT.

V usage is TRBV4-1 and J usage is TRBJ1-1; TRBD1 agrees at 8 bases. This CDR3 has 16 amino acids. Germline CDR1 is MGHRA and CDR2 is YSYEKL. V gave up 4 bases and J gave up 2 bases; unmatched junction bases: 9. CDR3 region: CASSLAGTGFNTEAFF. Written as DNA, the CDR3 is TGCGCCAGCAGCCTCGCCGGGACAGGTTTTAACACTGAAGCTTTCTTT.

The rearrangement joins TRBV28 to TRBJ2-2; the match to TRBD2 covers 15 bases. The CDR3 runs to 18 residues. Looked up from germline, CDR1 is MDHEN and CDR2 is SYDVKM. V lost 4 bases to trimming and J lost 5 bases; unmatched junction nucleotides: 8. The CDR3 reads CASSSPGLAGGRTGELFF. CDR3 in DNA: TGTGCCAGCAGTTCTCCTGGACTAGCGGGGGGGCGGACCGGGGAGCTGTTTTTT.

CDR3 region: CASRDRSSGNTIYF. DNA of the CDR3: TGTGCCAGCAGAGACAGGAGCTCTGGAAACACCATATATTTT. The chain carries TRBV6-7 and TRBJ1-3, with a possible D match to TRBD1 (6 bases). TRBV6-7 is an open reading frame, and its role is uncertain. CDR3 length: 14 amino acids. Deletions cut 6 bases from V and 0 bases from J, with 9 bases between.

V usage is TRBV4-2 and J usage is TRBJ1-1; the D gene is possibly TRBD1 (5 bases). Germline V lookup: CDR1 LGHNA, CDR2 YNFKEQ. CDR3 size: 15 residues. V lost 3 bases, J lost 3 bases, and 14 bases lay in between. CDR3 amino acids: CASSQRQGRDTEAFF. CDR3 DNA: TGTGCCAGCAGCCAGAGGCAGGGAAGGGACACTGAAGCTTTCTTT.

The V call is TRBV6-5, the J call TRBJ2-7; weak D call: TRBD1 (6 bases). This CDR3 has 16 residues. Germline CDR1 is MNHEY and CDR2 is SVGAGI. Deletions cut 4 bases from V and 6 bases from J, with 22 bases between. DNA of the CDR3: TGTGCCAGCAGTTCCCTCCTAGAGGGGGAACGGGGCGAGCAGTACTTC. Translating it yields CASSSLLEGERGEQYF.

This chain connects TRBV5-1 to TRBJ1-1; D might be TRBD1 (5 bases). The CDR3 extends over 14 amino acids. From germline, CDR1 is SGHRS and CDR2 YFSETQ. Trimming took off 1 base at V and 1 base at J, with 8 bases between the two ends. CDR3 sequence: CASSLTGTNTEAFF. The DNA of the CDR3 is TGCGCCAGCAGCTTGACAGGAACGAACACTGAAGCTTTCTTT.

This chain joins TRBV18 and TRBJ1-1; D might be TRBD1 (5 bases). Trimming stripped 0 bases from V and 11 bases from J, with 16 bases between. Germline CDR1 and CDR2: KGHSH and LQKENI. The CDR3 runs 14 residues. The CDR3 nucleotides are TGTGCCAGCTCACCACCTTCGGACACTCTGTCGGCTTTCTTT. Translating gives CASSPPSDTLSAFF.

CDR3 sequence: CASSYDPGQGAGTQYF. For the CDR3, the DNA is TGCGCCAGCAGCTACGATCCGGGACAGGGGGCGGGTACGCAGTATTTT. The chain joins TRBV5-1 to TRBJ2-3; TRBD1 agrees at 12 bases. The CDR3 is 16 residues long. Trimming at V came to 3 bases and at J to 8 bases, leaving 10 bases not matched to a gene. Germline loops: CDR1 SGHRS, CDR2 YFSETQ.

The rearrangement links TRBV9 to TRBJ2-1; D perhaps matches TRBD1 (5 bases). The germline CDR1 and CDR2 sequences are SGDLS and YYNGEE. The V end lost 0 bases, the J end lost 5 bases, and 9 bases lay between the germline ends. The CDR3 totals 14 residues. This CDR3 is CASSVDPRDNEQFF. The CDR3 nucleotides are TGTGCCAGCAGCGTAGATCCCAGGGACAATGAGCAGTTCTTC.

The rearrangement links TRBV6-5 to TRBJ1-4; 9 bases agree with TRBD1. Germline V CDR1 and CDR2: MNHEY, SVGAGI. Germline trimming cut 4 bases from V and 4 bases from J; bases unmatched to any gene: 7. CDR3 length: 16 amino acids. CDR3 coding DNA: TGTGCCAGCAGTTTTAACAGGGGGCAAAGTAATGAAAAACTGTTTTTT. This gives the protein CASSFNRGQSNEKLFF.

The chain is built from TRBV9 and TRBJ2-1, with TRBD2 as a possible D gene (7 bases). There are 15 residues in the CDR3. Germline V gene data show CDR1 as SGDLS and CDR2 as YYNGEE. V lost 0 bases to trimming and J lost 8 bases, with 15 bases between them. The CDR3 DNA sequence: TGTGCCAGCAGCGTAGGGGGGGGCCTAAGCGATGAGCAGTTCTTC. Protein sequence: CASSVGGGLSDEQFF.

The chain combines TRBV16 with TRBJ1-5; TRBD1 might be the D (6 bases). Germline loops: CDR1 KGHSY, CDR2 FQNENV. With 0 bases removed from V and 3 bases from J, the gap between germline ends came to 15 bases. The CDR3 has 17 residues. The DNA of the CDR3 is TGTGCCAGCAGCCAATCAAGTACAGGGAGATCCAATCAGCCCCAGCATTTT. Translation: CASSQSSTGRSNQPQHF.